The clone carrying this T cell receptor beta chain was picked up many times. Its antigen is still unknown. Starting from 500 ng of total RNA, TCR beta cDNA was produced with a primer in the constant region. A slightly modified ARM-PCR protocol with three nested multiplex PCR rounds produced these TCR beta libraries. With TRBV1-TRBV30 forward primers and a C-beta reverse primer, the first two PCR rounds were run for around 10 cycles each. Each CDR3 protein gets one entry after TCRdb re-called the multiplex PCR reads with MiXCR. The repertoire holds about 310,000 distinct CDR3 sequences, with approximately 58% as singletons. This sample is drawn from a study of tumor-infiltrating lymphocytes in primary liver carcinoma. Study background: Staging of the tumors gave T1-T3 N0M0, with widths of roughly 4.2 to 11 cm. The yield of productive TCRbeta reads per sample was roughly 3.65 to 8 million and was similar across tissue types.

They got blood RNA out of unsorted whole blood and also pulled out germline DNA. What was collected before surgery was about 4 milliliters of peripheral blood. V was trimmed by 3 bases and J by 0 bases, leaving 8 bases between them. Per the germline V gene, CDR1 is SGHNT and CDR2 is YENEEA. The CDR3 is 14 amino acids. Whole-study findings and limits: Whereas tumor region pairs overlapped more, tumor-adjacent and tumor-blood pairs overlapped less.

Sequencing input: peripheral blood. This receptor was obtained from a woman aged 25 to 45 with primary liver carcinoma and hepatitis B virus infection. The chain joins TRBV11-3 to TRBJ1-1, with D possibly being TRBD1 (5 bases). The CDR3 here is CASSLQGLNTEAFF. CDR3 in DNA: TGTGCCAGCAGCTTGCAGGGATTGAACACTGAAGCTTTCTTT.